Listed below are T cell receptor beta chains from one sample, sequenced in a study of T cells in Graves' hyperthyroidism and ophthalmopathy. MiXCR was run by TCRdb on the multiplex PCR reads, yielding one entry per CDR3 protein. The sample has about 540,000 distinct CDR3 sequences; more than 45% are singletons. Sequenced material: peripheral blood or thyroid tissue (not recorded which). The receptors come from a woman between 18 and 29 years old with Graves' hyperthyroidism. Each CDR3 is given with its conserved first and last residue. A D gene is named only where the DNA matches it firmly. Not all rows give a size; the values are once, few, many and, for expanded clones, a class.

V gene: TRBV9
J gene: TRBJ1-2
clone size: many
D gene: TRBD1
CDR3 length: 13
CDR3 DNA: TGTGCCAGCAGCATACAGGGGCGTGAAGGCTACACCTTC
CDR3 protein: CASSIQGREGYTF

V gene: TRBV20-1
J gene: TRBJ2-7
clone size: .
D gene: .
CDR3 length: 14
CDR3 DNA: TGCAGTGCTAGATTCCGAAGAGACACCTACGAGCAGTACTTC
CDR3 protein: CSARFRRDTYEQYF

V gene: TRBV7-8
J gene: TRBJ1-5
clone size: .
D gene: .
CDR3 length: 15
CDR3 DNA: TGTGCCAGCAGCTTAGTGGCAGACTTAATTCAGCCCCAGCATTTT
CDR3 protein: CASSLVADLIQPQHF

V gene: TRBV25-1
J gene: TRBJ2-7
clone size: once
D gene: .
CDR3 length: 14
CDR3 DNA: TGTGCCAGCAGTTTATCGGCTCGAGGGGGCGAGCAGTACTTC
CDR3 protein: CASSLSARGGEQYF

V gene: TRBV7-9
J gene: TRBJ1-6
clone size: .
D gene: TRBD1
CDR3 length: 15
CDR3 DNA: TGTGCCAGCAGCTTAGCAGGGGACAGCAATCATCCCCTCCACTTT
CDR3 protein: CASSLAGDSNHPLHF

V gene: TRBV6-5
J gene: TRBJ1-5
clone size: .
D gene: TRBD1
CDR3 length: 15
CDR3 DNA: TGTGCCAGCAGTTCCGACAGGGCTGTGACTCAGCCCCAGCATTTT
CDR3 protein: CASSSDRAVTQPQHF

V gene: TRBV7-9
J gene: TRBJ1-5
clone size: many
D gene: .
CDR3 length: 14
CDR3 DNA: TGTGCCAGCAGCAGAGGGGCAGGCAATCAGCCCCAGCATTTT
CDR3 protein: CASSRGAGNQPQHF

V gene: TRBV14
J gene: TRBJ1-2
clone size: few
D gene: .
CDR3 length: 15
CDR3 DNA: TGTGCCAGCAGTCCATTGTCTGGAAGGGCGGGGGGCTACACCTTC
CDR3 protein: CASSPLSGRAGGYTF

V gene: TRBV29-1
J gene: TRBJ1-2
clone size: .
D gene: .
CDR3 length: 10
CDR3 DNA: TGCAGCGCCCTGGGCTCTGGAAACACCTTC
CDR3 protein: CSALGSGNTF

V gene: TRBV4-3
J gene: TRBJ2-7
clone size: few
D gene: .
CDR3 length: 13
CDR3 DNA: TGCGCCAGCAGCCAATGGGAACGGGACGAGCAGTACTTC
CDR3 protein: CASSQWERDEQYF

V gene: TRBV10-3
J gene: TRBJ1-4
clone size: many
D gene: .
CDR3 length: 13
CDR3 DNA: TGTGCCATCGGGATTGCAACTAATGAAAAACTGTTTTTT
CDR3 protein: CAIGIATNEKLFF

V gene: TRBV9
J gene: TRBJ2-7
clone size: many
D gene: .
CDR3 length: 12
CDR3 DNA: TGTGCCAGCAGCGCGGGCGCGGACGAGCAGTACTTC
CDR3 protein: CASSAGADEQYF

V gene: TRBV14
J gene: TRBJ1-2
clone size: .
D gene: TRBD1
CDR3 length: 14
CDR3 DNA: TGTGCCAGCAGCCAAGAGGAGGACAGGGGTGGCTACACCTTC
CDR3 protein: CASSQEEDRGGYTF

V gene: TRBV25-1
J gene: TRBJ1-1
clone size: many
D gene: .
CDR3 length: 11
CDR3 DNA: TGTGCCAGCAGTGAGGCCAGGACAGCTTTCTTT
CDR3 protein: CASSEARTAFF

V gene: TRBV2
J gene: TRBJ1-1
clone size: many
D gene: TRBD1
CDR3 length: 14
CDR3 DNA: TGCGCCAGCAGTGAGGGGACAGGGAACACTGAAGCTTTCTTT
CDR3 protein: CASSEGTGNTEAFF

V gene: TRBV2
J gene: TRBJ1-2
clone size: .
D gene: .
CDR3 length: 16
CDR3 DNA: TGTGCCAGCAGTGAAGCTGTGGGCGCGAATGGTGGTGGCTACACCTTC
CDR3 protein: CASSEAVGANGGGYTF

V gene: TRBV19
J gene: TRBJ1-3
clone size: few
D gene: .
CDR3 length: 13
CDR3 DNA: TGTGCCAGTAGGAGGGACTCTGGAAACACCATATATTTT
CDR3 protein: CASRRDSGNTIYF

V gene: TRBV2
J gene: TRBJ1-2
clone size: few
D gene: .
CDR3 length: 14
CDR3 DNA: TGTGCCAGCAGTCTTGGAGTTTCAGCTTATGGCTACACCTTC
CDR3 protein: CASSLGVSAYGYTF

V gene: TRBV12-3/TRBV12-4
J gene: TRBJ2-7
clone size: .
D gene: TRBD2
CDR3 length: 13
CDR3 DNA: TGTGCCAGCAGACCGGGAGGGGGGTACGAGCAGTACTTC
CDR3 protein: CASRPGGGYEQYF

V gene: TRBV15
J gene: TRBJ1-2
clone size: few
D gene: .
CDR3 length: 15
CDR3 DNA: TGTGCCACCAGCAGGTCTGCCGAGGCAGTTGGAGGCTACACCTTC
CDR3 protein: CATSRSAEAVGGYTF

V gene: TRBV10-3
J gene: TRBJ2-7
clone size: .
D gene: TRBD1
CDR3 length: 15
CDR3 DNA: TGTGCCAGCAGTTACCTCCTTGACAGGGAGTACGAGCAGTACTTC
CDR3 protein: CASSYLLDREYEQYF

V gene: TRBV2
J gene: TRBJ2-5
clone size: .
D gene: TRBD2
CDR3 length: 15
CDR3 DNA: TGTGCCAGCAGCTTATCGCGGGAGGGCCATGAGACCCAGTACTTC
CDR3 protein: CASSLSREGHETQYF

V gene: TRBV5-8
J gene: TRBJ1-5
clone size: few
D gene: .
CDR3 length: 15
CDR3 DNA: TGTGCCAGCAGTCGGCAGCCAACTAGCAATCAGCCCCAGCATTTT
CDR3 protein: CASSRQPTSNQPQHF

V gene: TRBV20-1
J gene: TRBJ2-5
clone size: .
D gene: TRBD2
CDR3 length: 15
CDR3 DNA: TGCAGTGCTAGAGATCTTGGGAGGGACCAAGAGACCCAGTACTTC
CDR3 protein: CSARDLGRDQETQYF

V gene: TRBV6-5
J gene: TRBJ1-2
clone size: .
D gene: .
CDR3 length: 12
CDR3 DNA: TGTGCCAGCAGTCGGTTAGGGCTTGGCTACACCTTC
CDR3 protein: CASSRLGLGYTF

V gene: TRBV11-1
J gene: TRBJ1-1
clone size: .
D gene: .
CDR3 length: 13
CDR3 DNA: TGTGCCACCCAAGTAGGGGAGCGACCTGAAGCTTTCTTT
CDR3 protein: CATQVGERPEAFF

V gene: TRBV6-6
J gene: TRBJ2-7
clone size: few
D gene: TRBD1
CDR3 length: 13
CDR3 DNA: TGTGCCATTACCCGGGACAGGGACCACGAGCAGTACTTC
CDR3 protein: CAITRDRDHEQYF

V gene: TRBV7-9
J gene: TRBJ2-7
clone size: few
D gene: .
CDR3 length: 13
CDR3 DNA: TGTGCCAGCAGCTTAGACTTTGCGGGGGAGCAGTACTTC
CDR3 protein: CASSLDFAGEQYF

V gene: TRBV24-1
J gene: TRBJ2-5
clone size: many
D gene: .
CDR3 length: 16
CDR3 DNA: TGTGCCACCAGTGGCCAAGGGACGGCAACCCAAGAGACCCAGTACTTC
CDR3 protein: CATSGQGTATQETQYF

V gene: TRBV7-9
J gene: TRBJ1-1
clone size: .
D gene: .
CDR3 length: 12
CDR3 DNA: TGTGCCAGCAGCGCAGGGAACACTGAAGCTCTCTTT
CDR3 protein: CASSAGNTEALF

V gene: TRBV7-2
J gene: TRBJ1-2
clone size: few
D gene: .
CDR3 length: 13
CDR3 DNA: TGTGCCAGCAGCTTAGCAACCGTAGGGGGCTACACCTTC
CDR3 protein: CASSLATVGGYTF

V gene: TRBV12-3/TRBV12-4
J gene: TRBJ2-5
clone size: .
D gene: TRBD2
CDR3 length: 15
CDR3 DNA: TGTGCCAGCAGTTACCCCAGACTAGCGGCATACAAGCAGTACTTC
CDR3 protein: CASSYPRLAAYKQYF

V gene: TRBV7-9
J gene: TRBJ1-5
clone size: many
D gene: .
CDR3 length: 13
CDR3 DNA: TGTGCCAGCAGCGAGGGCAGGGGAGCGCCCCAGCATTTT
CDR3 protein: CASSEGRGAPQHF

V gene: TRBV20-1
J gene: TRBJ2-2
clone size: .
D gene: TRBD2
CDR3 length: 13
CDR3 DNA: TGCAGTGCTAGCGGGAGGGGCACCGGGGAGCTGTTTTTT
CDR3 protein: CSASGRGTGELFF

V gene: TRBV15
J gene: TRBJ2-6
clone size: .
D gene: .
CDR3 length: 16
CDR3 DNA: TGTGCCACCAGCTTGGGCCATAGCTCTGGGGCCAACGTCCTGACTTTC
CDR3 protein: CATSLGHSSGANVLTF

V gene: TRBV7-2
J gene: TRBJ1-1
clone size: few
D gene: .
CDR3 length: 13
CDR3 DNA: TGCGCCAGCAGCCACGACAGCAACACTGAAGCTTTCTTT
CDR3 protein: CASSHDSNTEAFF

V gene: TRBV24-1
J gene: TRBJ2-3
clone size: .
D gene: TRBD1
CDR3 length: 15
CDR3 DNA: TGTGCCACCAGTGACACCGGGACAGAATCAGATACGCAGTATTTT
CDR3 protein: CATSDTGTESDTQYF

V gene: TRBV9
J gene: TRBJ2-3
clone size: .
D gene: .
CDR3 length: 14
CDR3 DNA: TGTGCCAGCAGCGTAGCCCCTTCCGGGAATACGCAGTATTTT
CDR3 protein: CASSVAPSGNTQYF

V gene: TRBV7-9
J gene: TRBJ2-7
clone size: many
D gene: TRBD2
CDR3 length: 13
CDR3 DNA: TGTGCCGTGCAAGCGGGAGGGCCGTCCGAGCAGTACTTC
CDR3 protein: CAVQAGGPSEQYF

V gene: TRBV15
J gene: TRBJ2-7
clone size: .
D gene: TRBD2
CDR3 length: 17
CDR3 DNA: TGTGCCACCAGCAGAGAGGGACTAGCGGGAGGGCCGGACGAGCAGTACTTC
CDR3 protein: CATSREGLAGGPDEQYF

V gene: TRBV14
J gene: TRBJ1-1
clone size: .
D gene: .
CDR3 length: 13
CDR3 DNA: TGTGCCAGCAGCCAAGATCACCGGGGCCGAGCTTTCTTT
CDR3 protein: CASSQDHRGRAFF

V gene: TRBV15
J gene: TRBJ2-6
clone size: .
D gene: .
CDR3 length: 16
CDR3 DNA: TGTGCCACCAGCAGTGAATTTACCTCTGGGGCCAACGTCCTGACTTTC
CDR3 protein: CATSSEFTSGANVLTF

V gene: TRBV20-1
J gene: TRBJ1-5
clone size: few
D gene: .
CDR3 length: 14
CDR3 DNA: TGCAGTGCCCGGCGAGGAGCGACAAATCAGCCCCAGCATTTT
CDR3 protein: CSARRGATNQPQHF

V gene: TRBV9
J gene: TRBJ2-2
clone size: .
D gene: .
CDR3 length: 14
CDR3 DNA: TGTGCCAGCAGTTTGGGCGTCGGCACCGGGGAGCTGTTTTTT
CDR3 protein: CASSLGVGTGELFF

V gene: TRBV10-3
J gene: TRBJ1-2
clone size: many
D gene: .
CDR3 length: 13
CDR3 DNA: TGTGCCATCGGGGCAGAATATAGAGATGGCTACACCTTC
CDR3 protein: CAIGAEYRDGYTF

V gene: TRBV24-1
J gene: TRBJ1-5
clone size: .
D gene: .
CDR3 length: 12
CDR3 DNA: TGTGCCACCAGTGTCCACCGACAGCCCCAGCATTTT
CDR3 protein: CATSVHRQPQHF

V gene: TRBV6-5
J gene: TRBJ2-7
clone size: .
D gene: .
CDR3 length: 14
CDR3 DNA: TGTGCCAGCAGTTACTTGGGGGGTTCCTACGAGCAGTACTTC
CDR3 protein: CASSYLGGSYEQYF

V gene: TRBV7-8
J gene: TRBJ1-4
clone size: many
D gene: .
CDR3 length: 12
CDR3 DNA: TGTGCCAGCAGCTTTAGTAATGAAAAACTGTTTTTT
CDR3 protein: CASSFSNEKLFF

V gene: TRBV7-9
J gene: TRBJ2-5
clone size: .
D gene: .
CDR3 length: 15
CDR3 DNA: TGTGCCAGCAGCTTTCCGGGAAGGGGGCAAGAGACCCAGTACTTC
CDR3 protein: CASSFPGRGQETQYF

V gene: TRBV20-1
J gene: TRBJ1-1
clone size: few
D gene: .
CDR3 length: 15
CDR3 DNA: TGCAGTGCTAGAGATACCATCAACGGGGGACTGAAAGCTTTCTTT
CDR3 protein: CSARDTINGGLKAFF

V gene: TRBV2
J gene: TRBJ2-5
clone size: few
D gene: .
CDR3 length: 14
CDR3 DNA: TGTGCCAGCAGTGAAGACTCGCTACAAGAGACCCAGTACTTC
CDR3 protein: CASSEDSLQETQYF

V gene: TRBV20-1
J gene: TRBJ2-7
clone size: .
D gene: TRBD2
CDR3 length: 14
CDR3 DNA: TGCAGTGGTCGATCCGGGAGGTCCTCCTACGAGCAGTACTTC
CDR3 protein: CSGRSGRSSYEQYF

V gene: TRBV9
J gene: TRBJ1-1
clone size: .
D gene: TRBD1
CDR3 length: 14
CDR3 DNA: TGTGCCAGCAGCCCCCCAGGGGGCGTGGCTGAAGCTTTCTTT
CDR3 protein: CASSPPGGVAEAFF

V gene: TRBV7-2
J gene: TRBJ1-1
clone size: .
D gene: .
CDR3 length: 13
CDR3 DNA: TGTGCCAGCAGCCAAGAGCTTGTCACTGAAACTTTCTTT
CDR3 protein: CASSQELVTETFF

V gene: TRBV7-2
J gene: TRBJ2-7
clone size: .
D gene: TRBD1
CDR3 length: 15
CDR3 DNA: TGTGCCAGCAGTTACGACGGGACAGGGTTTTACGAGCAGTACTTC
CDR3 protein: CASSYDGTGFYEQYF

V gene: TRBV25-1
J gene: TRBJ1-3
clone size: many
D gene: TRBD1
CDR3 length: 15
CDR3 DNA: TGTGCCAGCATTGCCCCAGGGGGCTCTGGAAACACCATATATTTT
CDR3 protein: CASIAPGGSGNTIYF

V gene: TRBV7-9
J gene: TRBJ1-4
clone size: .
D gene: TRBD1
CDR3 length: 20
CDR3 DNA: TGTGCCAGCAGCTTAGCATCGTGGGGGACAGGGCGGAACGAAGCTGAAAAACTGTTTTTT
CDR3 protein: CASSLASWGTGRNEAEKLFF

V gene: TRBV12-5
J gene: TRBJ1-5
clone size: .
D gene: TRBD1
CDR3 length: 15
CDR3 DNA: TGTGCTAGTGGTTTCGGTGGGAACAGGGGCCAGCCCCAGCATTTT
CDR3 protein: CASGFGGNRGQPQHF